The 6 T cell receptor beta chains below were found in one sample sequenced in a study of control samples from healthy donors and cancer patients. Method: immunoSEQ multiplex PCR; TCRdb's copy keeps in-frame clones and lacks some. The sample records around 110,000 clones, more than 85% being singletons. Sequences were obtained from blood. The source of these receptors is a man younger than 40 in good health.

This clone was detected a few times. V is TRBV4-1 and J is TRBJ1-6, with 7 bases lining up with TRBD1. Germline V gene lookup returns CDR1 MGHRA and CDR2 YSYEKL. The CDR3 consists of 14 residues. The ends lost 5 bases at V and 3 bases at J; junction bases unmatched: 1. The CDR3 DNA reads TGCGCCAGCAGCGGGGACAGCTATAATTCACCCCTCCACTTT. Residues: CASSGDSYNSPLHF.

The chain couples TRBV27 to TRBJ2-7; possibly TRBD1 or TRBD2 for D (5 bases each). V was shortened by 7 bases and J by 6 bases, with 13 bases between the two germline ends. The CDR3 is 12 amino acids. Germline V gene lookup returns CDR1 MNHEY and CDR2 SMNVEV (reference sequence). DNA for the CDR3: TGTGCCAGCAAAAGGGCCGGGGCCGAGCAGTACTTC. Protein: CASKRAGAEQYF.

The V call is TRBV6-1, the J call TRBJ2-7; the D call may be TRBD1 or TRBD2 (5 bases each). The CDR3 has 14 residues. Per the germline V gene, CDR1 is MNHNS and CDR2 is SASEGT. V lost 0 bases and J 9 bases, leaving 15 bases between the germline ends. In nucleotides, the CDR3 is TGTGCCAGCAGTGAAGCGTATCGGGACCCGGGGCAGTACGTC. Translation gives CASSEAYRDPGQYV.

This clone was observed once. The genes are TRBV11-1 and TRBJ2-7, with D unresolved. The germline V gene encodes CDR1 SGHAT and CDR2 FQDESV (reference sequence). The CDR3 contains 16 residues. V gave up 3 bases and J gave up 0 bases, with 15 bases separating them. This CDR3 reads CASSLSNTAISYEQYF. In DNA form, the CDR3 reads TGTGCCAGCAGCTTGTCAAACACGGCTATCTCCTACGAGCAGTACTTC.

The V call is TRBV9, the J call TRBJ1-1; the D gene is possibly TRBD1 (5 bases). V was clipped by 3 bases and J by 0 bases, with 9 bases between them. Germline loops: CDR1 SGDLS, CDR2 YYNGEE. The CDR3 covers 14 residues. CDR3 sequence: CASSARQMNTEAFF. DNA of the CDR3: TGTGCCAGCAGCGCAAGACAGATGAACACTGAAGCTTTCTTT. The variable domain in full, completed from reference TRBV9 and TRBJ1-1, reads DSGVTQTPKHLITATGQRVTLRCSPRSGDLSVYWYQQSLDQGLQFLIQYYNGEERAKGNILERFSAQQFPDLHSELNLSSLELGDSALYFCASSARQMNTEAFFGQGTRLTVV.

The chain joins TRBV5-8 to TRBJ2-7; D gene ambiguous. V lost 0 bases and J lost 7, with 5 bases in between. Germline loops: CDR1 SGHTS, CDR2 YDEGEE. The CDR3 extends over 11 amino acids. CDR3 in DNA: TGTGCCAGCAGCTTGGTCGGGGAGCAGTACGTC. Its translation: CASSLVGEQYV.